One and the same sample provided the 3 T cell receptor beta chains below, sequenced in a study of T cells in Graves' hyperthyroidism and ophthalmopathy. RNA transcripts were the template for amplifying TCR beta CDR3 regions. The study used the HTBI primer set for a first-round RT-PCR of the TCR CDR3. TCRdb independently ran MiXCR on the multiplex PCR reads; one entry per CDR3 protein. Among 410,000 or so distinct CDR3 sequences, roughly 15% were seen once, and the ten largest hold 13%. Sequenced input: blood. These receptor sequences come from a young man with Graves' ophthalmopathy.

In regard to this clonotype: Just one base apart from a much larger clone, this may be a read error. V is TRBV6-1 and J is TRBJ2-1; D is unresolved. V lost 5 bases and J lost 12, with 11 bases in between. The CDR3 runs to 11 residues. Germline values: CDR1 MNHNS, CDR2 SASEGT. In nucleotides, the CDR3 is TGTGCCAGCAGTTCAAGCTATACGCAGTTCTTC. Its protein is CASSSSYTQFF.

The chain uses TRBV27 and TRBJ2-7; no clear D gene. Trimming took off 3 bases at V and 0 bases at J, with 6 bases between the two ends. This CDR3 has 13 amino acids. Germline V gives CDR1 MNHEY, CDR2 SMNVEV (reference sequence). CDR3 nucleotides: TGTGCCAGCAGTTTTACAAACTCCTACGAGCAGTACTTC. Its translation: CASSFTNSYEQYF.

Many counts were recorded for this clonotype. The V call is TRBV2, the J call TRBJ1-6; D is undetermined. This CDR3 has 14 residues. The V gene's germline CDR1 is SNHLY and CDR2 FYNNEI. V was trimmed by 1 base and J by 7 bases, leaving 8 bases between them. The DNA of the CDR3 is TGTGCCAGCAGTGAAGGGTTTAGGAATTCACCCCTCCACTTT. Residues: CASSEGFRNSPLHF.